This T cell receptor beta chain was observed in a study of shared clonotypes between healthy human individuals. Study background: Samples came from two female and three male donors aged 18 to 49.

Selected positively for CCR7 and CD45RO-negative, naive CD8 cells excluded terminally differentiated effector memory CD45RA+ cells. Comment on this clone: Its antigen is not identified.

The CDR3 is 16 residues long. V shed 0 bases and J shed 2 bases, with 11 bases lying between them. Germline values: CDR1 MNHNS, CDR2 SASEGT. Findings of the study overall: Larger estimated richness was generally seen in naive subsets than in memory subsets. About 5% of naive CD4 clonotypes were shared across four donors.

On sorted subsets, replicate PCRs used approximately 190 ng DNA, or 31,000 or so T cell genomes. Profiled with immunoSEQ multiplex PCR; TCRdb holds only in-frame clones, not every one. The sample holds roughly 2.1 million clones, more than 85% seen once. What was sequenced was naive CD8+ T cells from PBMCs. The rearrangement links TRBV6-1 to TRBJ1-5; D uncertain. The receptor comes from a man in his late teens or twenties in good health. Some clones in this sample may be carry-over from other donors' samples. The CDR3 DNA reads TGTGCCAGCAGTGAAGCGGTATGGTCGGGCAATCAGCCCCAGCATTTT. Protein: CASSEAVWSGNQPQHF.